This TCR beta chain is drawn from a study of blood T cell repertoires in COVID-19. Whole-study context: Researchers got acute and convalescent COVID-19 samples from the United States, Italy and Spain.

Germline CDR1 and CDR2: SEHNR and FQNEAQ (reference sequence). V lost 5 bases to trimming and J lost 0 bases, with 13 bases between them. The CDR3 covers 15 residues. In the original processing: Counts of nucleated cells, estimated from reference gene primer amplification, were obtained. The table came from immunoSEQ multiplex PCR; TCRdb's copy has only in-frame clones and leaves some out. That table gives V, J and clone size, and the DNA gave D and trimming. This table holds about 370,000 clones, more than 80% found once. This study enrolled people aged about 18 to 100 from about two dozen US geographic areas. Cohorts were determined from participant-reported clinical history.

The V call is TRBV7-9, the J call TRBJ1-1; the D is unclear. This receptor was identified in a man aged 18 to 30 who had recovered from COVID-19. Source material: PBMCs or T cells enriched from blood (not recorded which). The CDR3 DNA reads TGTGCCAGCAGCCAACTTGGTAATATGAACACTGAAGCTTTCTTT. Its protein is CASSQLGNMNTEAFF.